This T cell receptor (beta chain) was captured in a study of cytomegalovirus exposure and HLA in healthy donors. Across the study: An earlier analysis found fewer than 140 million unique TCR beta sequences from about 190 million T cells. In terms of ancestry, the Caucasian-associated cluster contained about four fifths of the approximately 400 genotyped donors.

The germline CDR1 and CDR2 sequences are SGHNT and YYREEE (reference sequence). V lost 2 bases, J lost 6 bases, and 11 bases lay in between. CDR3 length: 14 residues. Broader study findings: Earlier analysis looked at TCR beta V segments, and most were productive about 90% or about 30% of the time. Apart from CMV serostatus, no immune exposure information was available.

As to this clone: Its antigen remains unknown.

The PCR used 60 Vbeta and 13 Jbeta primers. Here immunoSEQ multiplex PCR was the method, and the copy in TCRdb shows in-frame clones only, minus some. The sample has about 120,000 clones, 75% to 80% seen once. The material sequenced was PBMCs. This rearrangement joins TRBV5-4 to TRBJ1-4, with D possibly matching TRBD1 (6 bases). The TCR comes from a woman aged 40 to 49 in good health and CMV-seropositive. CDR3 DNA sequence: TGTGCCAGCAGCTTACAGGGCGGGCATGAAAAACTGTTTTTT. It codes for CASSLQGGHEKLFF.